What follows are 19 T cell receptor beta chains derived from one specimen sequenced in a study of T cell responses to AZD1222 COVID-19 vaccine. The method was immunoSEQ multiplex PCR; TCRdb's version includes in-frame clones alone and lacks a portion of them. The sample yields 130,000 to 150,000 clones, just over 85% seen once. The source material was peripheral blood, sampled 28 days after the second AZD1222 dose. These receptors originate from an adult who received the AZD1222 COVID-19 vaccine.

J is TRBJ2-2 and V is TRBV5-4, with 10 bases that match TRBD2. CDR3 length: 15 residues. The V segment lost 0 bases and the J segment 6 bases; nucleotides outside the gene matches: 2. Looked up from germline, CDR1 is SGHNT and CDR2 is YYREEE (reference sequence). CDR3 region: CASSLDLAGAGELFF. The DNA for the CDR3 is TGTGCCAGCAGCTTGGATCTAGCGGGAGCCGGGGAGCTGTTTTTT.

V usage is TRBV18 and J usage is TRBJ2-1, with 12 positions matching TRBD1. Germline lookup yields CDR1 KGHSH and CDR2 LQKENI. The CDR3 runs to 16 residues. Losses at the gene ends were 3 bases for V and 5 bases for J; bases not matched to a gene: 5. CDR3 residues: CASSPSGQGAHNEQFF. The CDR3 DNA sequence: TGTGCCAGCTCACCGTCGGGACAGGGGGCCCACAATGAGCAGTTCTTC.

The chain is built from TRBV7-9 and TRBJ2-7; TRBD2 aligns across 10 bases. Trimming at V came to 3 bases and at J to 4 bases, leaving 6 bases not matched to a gene. Looked up from germline, CDR1 is SEHNR and CDR2 is FQNEAQ (reference sequence). This CDR3 contains 15 residues. CDR3 bases: TGTGCCAGCAGCTTCCTAGCGGGGGAAGAATACGAGCAGTACTTC. Amino acid sequence: CASSFLAGEEYEQYF.

The V and J genes are TRBV2 and TRBJ2-7; D call uncertain. The CDR3 spans 12 residues. Per the germline V gene, CDR1 is SNHLY and CDR2 is FYNNEI. The V gene lost 5 bases and the J gene lost 5 bases, with 10 bases spanning the gap. CDR3 sequence reads: CASSRLANEQYF. The CDR3 bases are TGTGCCAGCAGTAGGTTGGCTAACGAGCAGTACTTC.

This sequence joins TRBV4-1 and TRBJ2-7; D possibly matches TRBD1 or TRBD2 (5 bases each). The CDR3 runs 12 residues. V was clipped by 3 bases and J by 6 bases, with 9 bases between them. Germline V gene data show CDR1 as MGHRA and CDR2 as YSYEKL. The CDR3 bases are TGCGCCAGCAGCCACAGGGACCGCGAGCAGTACTTC. This encodes CASSHRDREQYF.

The chain links TRBV7-9 to TRBJ1-1, with D maybe TRBD1 (6 bases). The CDR3 length is 15 residues. The germline CDR1 and CDR2 sequences are SEHNR and FQNEAQ (reference sequence). With 2 bases removed from V and 3 bases from J, the gap between germline ends came to 13 bases. The CDR3 coding sequence is TGTGCCAGCAGCTTAAGGCAGGGGAGGGACACTGAAGCTTTCTTT. Encoded protein: CASSLRQGRDTEAFF.

This clone was seen just once. The CDR3 coding sequence is TGTGCCAGCAGCCAAACGGCTGGGAGGGGGCCTGAAAAACTGTTTTTT. Translation: CASSQTAGRGPEKLFF. The J gene is TRBJ1-4, the V gene TRBV16; TRBD1 matches 7 bases. V lost 2 bases and J lost 7; bases outside the gene matches: 10. CDR1 and CDR2 from the germline V gene are KGHSY and FQNENV. This CDR3 has 16 residues.

The chain recombines TRBV5-1 with TRBJ1-2, with TRBD1 matching over 8 bases. CDR1 and CDR2 (germline): SGHRS, YFSETQ. The CDR3 length is 15 residues. Losses at the gene ends were 3 bases for V and 7 bases for J; bases not matched to a gene: 11. The CDR3 reads CASSSIPTGASGYTF. The CDR3, as DNA: TGCGCCAGCAGCTCGATCCCGACAGGGGCGAGTGGCTACACCTTC.

The chain uses TRBV18 and TRBJ1-5, with TRBD1 as a possible D gene (6 bases). In germline, CDR1 is KGHSH, CDR2 LQKENI. Trimming left V 6 bases short and J 6 bases short, with 12 bases between. The CDR3 consists of 13 residues. CDR3 sequence (DNA): TGTGCCAGCTCCACAGGGTTGAGTCAGCCCCAGCATTTT. This codes for CASSTGLSQPQHF.

This clone has only a few counts. V usage is TRBV5-1 and J usage is TRBJ1-1; D ambiguous. The CDR3 runs to 15 residues. Germline-derived CDR1 and CDR2 are SGHRS and YFSETQ. The ends were cut back, 4 bases at V and 1 base at J, with 14 bases in the middle. The CDR3 nucleotides are TGCGCCAGCAGCCCAATCATTGGAGGGAACACTGAAGCTTTCTTT. Translating it yields CASSPIIGGNTEAFF. The complete variable domain, with remaining parts taken from reference TRBV5-1 and TRBJ1-1, reads KAGVTQTPRYLIKTRGQQVTLSCSPISGHRSVSWYQQTPGQGLQFLFEYFSETQRNKGNFPGRFSGRQFSNSRSEMNVSTLELGDSALYLCASSPIIGGNTEAFFGQGTRLTVV.

The chain combines TRBV15 with TRBJ1-6; maybe TRBD1 (5 bases). The CDR3 has 17 residues. Germline V lookup: CDR1 LNHNV, CDR2 YYDKDF (reference sequence). Trimming took off 0 bases at V and 7 bases at J, with 16 bases between the two ends. The CDR3 is CATSRDAGRGLNSPLHF. The CDR3 DNA is TGTGCCACCAGCAGAGATGCAGGGCGAGGGTTAAATTCACCCCTCCACTTT.

In DNA, the CDR3 is TGTGCCAGCTCACCACCGGGGATTTCTATCGCGGGAGGTAAAAACATTCAGTACTTC. It is translated as CASSPPGISIAGGKNIQYF. The chain joins TRBV18 to TRBJ2-4; 8 bases match TRBD2. Germline lookup yields CDR1 KGHSH and CDR2 LQKENI. J was trimmed by 4 bases and V by 0 bases; bases with no gene match: 14. This CDR3 contains 19 residues.

The rearrangement uses TRBV3-1 (or the pseudogene TRBV3-2) and TRBJ2-7; weak D call: TRBD1 (5 bases). Germline loops: CDR1 LGHDT, CDR2 YNNKEL (reference sequence). The CDR3 runs 15 residues. Trimming pared 3 bases from V and 2 bases from J, leaving 14 bases between. Here the CDR3 reads CASSHQGKAPYEQYF. DNA of the CDR3: TGTGCCAGCAGCCATCAGGGAAAGGCCCCCTACGAGCAGTACTTC.

Remarks on this clone: This sample also contains other DNA sequences that code for the same CDR3. V usage is TRBV11-2 and J usage is TRBJ2-1, with no clear D. CDR1 is SGHAT, CDR2 FQNNGV, per germline. V lost 1 base and J 4 bases, leaving 11 bases between the germline ends. This CDR3 comprises 15 residues. CDR3 DNA sequence: TGTGCCAGCAGCTTAGGTGCAGGCGCATACAATGAGCAGTTCTTC. As protein: CASSLGAGAYNEQFF.

The chain recombines TRBV18 with TRBJ2-7; 7 bases are shared with TRBD2. In germline, CDR1 is KGHSH, CDR2 LQKENI. The length of the CDR3 is 15 residues. J was trimmed by 2 bases and V by 0 bases; bases with no gene match: 4. CDR3 DNA: TGTGCCAGCTCACCACCAGCGGCGGGGGCCTACGAGCAGTACTTC. Amino acids: CASSPPAAGAYEQYF.

V gene TRBV15 combines with J gene TRBJ2-1; 9 nucleotides align to TRBD2. V lost 6 bases, J lost 7 bases, and 10 bases stayed unmatched. Germline loops: CDR1 LNHNV, CDR2 YYDKDF (reference sequence). CDR3 length: 15 residues. CDR3 sequence reads: CATSLRASGTNEQFF. The CDR3 DNA reads TGTGCCACCAGTCTCCGGGCTAGCGGGACTAATGAGCAGTTCTTC.

This clone was seen a handful of times. The V call is TRBV27, the J call TRBJ2-1, with 10 bases aligning to TRBD2. Germline V gene sequence: CDR1 MNHEY, CDR2 SMNVEV (reference sequence). The CDR3 length is 15 residues. V lost 3 bases to trimming and J lost 6 bases; unmatched junction nucleotides: 5. CDR3 residues: CASSLGSGRFNEQFF. The CDR3 coding sequence is TGTGCCAGCAGTTTGGGTAGCGGGAGGTTCAATGAGCAGTTCTTC.

The CDR3 sequence is CASRIGSVDTEAFF. The CDR3 bases are TGCGCCAGCAGAATTGGCTCGGTCGACACTGAAGCTTTCTTT. V is TRBV5-1 and J is TRBJ1-1; no firm D call. The CDR3 length is 14 residues. Germline values: CDR1 SGHRS, CDR2 YFSETQ. With 5 bases removed from V and 3 bases from J, the gap between germline ends came to 14 bases. The variable domain in full, with the rest retrieved from reference TRBV5-1 and TRBJ1-1, is KAGVTQTPRYLIKTRGQQVTLSCSPISGHRSVSWYQQTPGQGLQFLFEYFSETQRNKGNFPGRFSGRQFSNSRSEMNVSTLELGDSALYLCASRIGSVDTEAFFGQGTRLTVV.

The chain joins TRBV11-1 to TRBJ2-7; TRBD1 aligns across 7 bases. V lost 5 bases to trimming and J lost 6 bases; unmatched junction nucleotides: 10. This CDR3 is built from 14 residues. Germline V gives CDR1 SGHAT, CDR2 FQDESV (reference sequence). CDR3 DNA: TGTGCCAGCAGCACCGGGACAGTTCCTTCCGAGCAGTACTTC. Its protein product is CASSTGTVPSEQYF.